A single sample is the source of the 2 T cell receptor beta chains below, sequenced in a study of siplizumab effects on memory and regulatory T cells. Profiled with immunoSEQ multiplex PCR; TCRdb holds only in-frame clones, not every one. The table includes approximately 100,000 clones, 90% to 95% detected once. The specimen sequenced was non-Treg CD4+ T cells sorted from blood. Source of these receptors: a human donor in good health.

The V gene is TRBV6-5, the J gene TRBJ2-2; the D is unclear. Germline CDR1 is MNHEY and CDR2 is SVGAGI. The CDR3 is 14 residues long. The V end lost 6 bases, the J end lost 7 bases, and 15 bases lay between the germline ends. The CDR3 region is CASRRAEDGGELFF. The DNA of the CDR3 is TGTGCCAGCAGGCGCGCTGAGGATGGCGGGGAGCTGTTTTTT.

V and J are TRBV20-1 and TRBJ1-2; D is ambiguous. The length of the CDR3 is 11 residues. Germline CDR1 is DFQATT and CDR2 is SNEGSKA (reference sequence). V was trimmed by 7 bases and J by 6 bases, leaving 12 bases between them. The CDR3 is CSGHTSHGYTF. CDR3 bases: TGCAGTGGGCACACCTCACATGGCTACACCTTC.